These 7 T cell receptor beta chains were sequenced from one sample in a study of T cell responses to AZD1222 COVID-19 vaccine. Sequenced by immunoSEQ multiplex PCR; TCRdb stores in-frame clones only, minus some. The sample consists of some 200,000 clones, around 93% of them appearing once. Material: peripheral blood, obtained on day 0 of MenACWY control vaccination. The receptors here all came from an adult in good health.

This chain joins TRBV27 and TRBJ2-1, with TRBD2 identical over 8 bases. The V gene end was trimmed by 8 bases and the J gene end by 1 base; junction bases not matched to a gene: 4. CDR1 MNHEY and CDR2 SMNVEV come from the germline V gene (reference sequence). CDR3 length: 14 residues. This CDR3 is CASGSSGSYNEQFF. DNA for the CDR3: TGTGCCAGCGGATCTAGCGGGTCCTACAATGAGCAGTTCTTC.

The CDR3 coding sequence is TGTGCCAGCAACCAGGGAGATCAGCCCCAGCATTTT. It specifies CASNQGDQPQHF. The chain has TRBV6-6 and TRBJ1-5, with TRBD1 as a possible D gene (5 bases). The CDR3 loop spans 12 amino acids. Germline loops: CDR1 MNHNY, CDR2 SVGAGI (reference sequence). V was shortened by 7 bases and J by 5 bases, with 9 bases between the two germline ends.

The chain employs TRBV5-1 and TRBJ2-4; D may be TRBD2 (7 bases). This CDR3 region has 13 residues. The V end was cut by 6 bases, the J end by 12 bases, with 19 bases between. The germline gives CDR1 SGHRS, CDR2 YFSETQ. CDR3 amino acids: CASNVEGGRGQYF. CDR3 bases: TGCGCCAGCAACGTGGAGGGGGGGCGCGGTCAGTACTTC.

The V and J genes are TRBV7-6 and TRBJ2-3; no clear D gene. Germline assignment: CDR1 SGHVS and CDR2 FNYEAQ. V was trimmed by 2 bases and J by 1 base, leaving 7 bases between them. This CDR3 region has 14 residues. CDR3 bases: TGTGCCAGCAGCTTACGGAGTGGCACAGATACGCAGTATTTT. The encoded protein is CASSLRSGTDTQYF.

The chain carries TRBV19 and TRBJ1-3, with TRBD1 as a possible D gene (6 bases). The ends were cut back, 4 bases at V and 1 base at J, with 11 bases in the middle. The germline V gene encodes CDR1 LNHDA and CDR2 SQIVND (reference sequence). The CDR3 is 15 amino acids. The CDR3 DNA follows: TGTGCCAGTAGTAGACCGACAGGATCTGGAAACACCATATATTTT. It encodes CASSRPTGSGNTIYF.

The gene calls are TRBV18 and TRBJ2-1; 7 bases map to TRBD1. V dropped 3 bases and J dropped 4; count of bases not matched to a gene: 6. Germline CDR1 is KGHSH and CDR2 is LQKENI. The CDR3 is made up of 15 amino acids. CDR3 region: CASSPGTATYNEQFF. CDR3 DNA: TGTGCCAGCTCACCTGGGACAGCTACATACAATGAGCAGTTCTTC.

The chain recombines TRBV5-1 with TRBJ2-1; 9 bases fit TRBD2. Germline V gives CDR1 SGHRS, CDR2 YFSETQ. Trimming cost V 4 bases and J 3 bases; bases outside gene matches: 5. This CDR3 comprises 15 residues. The CDR3: CASSRSGGNYNEQFF. In DNA form, the CDR3 reads TGCGCCAGCAGCCGTAGCGGGGGAAACTACAATGAGCAGTTCTTC.